This TCR beta chain originates from a study of shared clonotypes between healthy human individuals. Sequenced by immunoSEQ multiplex PCR; TCRdb stores in-frame clones only, minus some. The sample records approximately 2.4 million clones, roughly 95% being singletons. This receptor was identified in a man younger than 35 in good health. The sequenced sample consisted of naive CD4+ T cells sorted from blood. As to subset: CD45RA+ positively selected.

DNA for the CDR3: TGCGCCAGCAGCCAGGAGGGACAGCGAAATCAGCCCCAGCATTTT. It is translated as CASSQEGQRNQPQHF. The J gene is TRBJ1-5, the V gene TRBV5-1; 7 nucleotides match TRBD1. CDR3 size: 15 residues. Germline trimming cut 4 bases from V and 4 bases from J; bases unmatched to any gene: 8. Germline assignment: CDR1 SGHRS and CDR2 YFSETQ.